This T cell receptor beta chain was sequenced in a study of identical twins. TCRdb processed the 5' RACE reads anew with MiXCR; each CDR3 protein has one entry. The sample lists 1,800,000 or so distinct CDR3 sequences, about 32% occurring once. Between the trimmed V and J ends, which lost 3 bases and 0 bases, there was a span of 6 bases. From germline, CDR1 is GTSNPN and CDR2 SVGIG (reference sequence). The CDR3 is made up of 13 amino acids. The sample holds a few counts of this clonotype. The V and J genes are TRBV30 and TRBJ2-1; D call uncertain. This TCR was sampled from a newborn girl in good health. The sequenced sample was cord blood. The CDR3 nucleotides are TGTGCCTGGAGCCCCGGCTCCTACAATGAGCAGTTCTTC. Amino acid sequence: CAWSPGSYNEQFF.